This T cell receptor beta chain was recorded in a study of radiotherapy plus CTLA-4 blockade in lung cancer. Findings of the study overall: Early clone dynamics of blood T cells, plus interferon-beta, reportedly predicted response best.

This table comes from immunoSEQ multiplex PCR, and its TCRdb copy is limited to in-frame clones, with some not included. Of more than 95,000 clones detected, 65% to 80% appear once; the ten largest clones hold roughly 2.8%. Trimming stripped 0 bases from V and 8 bases from J, with 11 bases between. The germline V gene has CDR1 SNHLY and CDR2 FYNNEI. The CDR3 spans 14 residues. A note on this clone: The target antigen is unknown.

The specimen comprised peripheral blood, sampled from a patient treated with radiotherapy plus ipilimumab. The receptor comes from a human donor with non-small cell lung cancer who had a partial response to radiotherapy plus ipilimumab. Some clones in this sample may be carry-over from other donors' samples. The V call is TRBV2, the J call TRBJ1-5; D unclear. The CDR3 loop is CASSEAVGDEPQHF. The CDR3 DNA reads TGTGCCAGCAGTGAAGCGGTGGGCGATGAGCCCCAGCATTTT.